Listed below are T cell receptor beta chains from one sample, sequenced in a study of cytomegalovirus exposure and HLA in healthy donors. Repertoires were generated with immunoSEQ multiplex PCR, while TCRdb's copy carries only in-frame clones and drops some. Counted here are fewer than 200,000 clones, roughly 75% occurring once; the ten biggest clones make up 4.9%. Sequencing used PBMCs. These receptors all come from a male donor in good health and CMV-seronegative. Each CDR3 is given with its conserved first and last residue. The D gene is left open where the match is weak. Clone size is stated in some rows and not others, as once, few, many or a class when expanded.

clone_size | j_call | v_call | d_call | cdr3_length | cdr3_nt | cdr3_aa
. | TRBJ2-6 | TRBV7-9 | TRBD2 | 19 | TGTTCCAGCAGCTTCGAGTGGGGCGGGGGACCCTCTGGGGCCAACGTCCTGACTTTC | CSSSFEWGGGPSGANVLTF
. | TRBJ1-5 | TRBV27 | . | 15 | TGTGCCAGCAGTCTCCGCCCAGACAGGCGTCAGCCCCAGCATTTT | CASSLRPDRRQPQHF
. | TRBJ2-2 | TRBV28 | TRBD2 | 14 | TGTGCCAGCAGTTTGGCGGGAGACACCGGGGAGCTGTTTTTT | CASSLAGDTGELFF
. | TRBJ2-4 | TRBV6-1 | TRBD2 | 15 | TGTGCCAGCAGTGAGAGCGGGAGCCCAGGGAACATTCAGTACTTC | CASSESGSPGNIQYF
. | TRBJ2-3 | TRBV19 | TRBD2 | 16 | TGTGCCAGTAGTCCCCGTGGAGCGGGAGGGACAGATACGCAGTATTTT | CASSPRGAGGTDTQYF
. | TRBJ2-6 | TRBV14 | . | 13 | TGTGCCAGGAGTGCCTCTGGGGCCAACGTCCTGACTTTC | CARSASGANVLTF
. | TRBJ2-7 | TRBV5-1 | . | 13 | TGCGCCAGCAGCTTGGGGCTAGCGTCCGAGCAGTACTTC | CASSLGLASEQYF
few | TRBJ2-5 | TRBV7-7 | TRBD1 | 14 | TGTGCCAGCAGCATCTACAGGGGCGGGGAGACCCAGTACTTC | CASSIYRGGETQYF
. | TRBJ2-2 | TRBV10-3 | TRBD1 | 15 | TGTGCCATCAGTGTAACAGGGGCCGACACCGGGGAGCTGTTTTTT | CAISVTGADTGELFF
once | TRBJ1-1 | TRBV19 | . | 13 | TGTGCCAGTAGTAATCAGGGGCACACTGAAGCTTTCTTT | CASSNQGHTEAFF
. | TRBJ2-7 | TRBV30 | . | 12 | TGTGCCTGGAGCGGGGGGCGCGTGGGGCAGTACTTC | CAWSGGRVGQYF
. | TRBJ2-1 | TRBV10-3 | TRBD1 | 15 | TGTGCCATCAGTGAGTCGCCAGGGGGCGAGAATGAGCAGTTCTTC | CAISESPGGENEQFF
. | TRBJ1-1 | TRBV6-1 | . | 15 | TGTGCCAGCAGTGCGGTGACAGGTGCGAACACTGAAGCTTTCTTT | CASSAVTGANTEAFF
few | TRBJ1-2 | TRBV5-4 | TRBD1 | 15 | TGTGCCAGCAGGGGAGGGACAGGCCCTAACTATGGCTACACCTTC | CASRGGTGPNYGYTF
. | TRBJ1-2 | TRBV28 | . | 11 | TGTGCCAGCAGTTTGCAGGGTGGCTACACCTTC | CASSLQGGYTF
few | TRBJ2-5 | TRBV28 | TRBD2 | 16 | TGTGCCAGCAGTCCCCGACTAGCGGGGGTACAAGAGACCCAGTACTTC | CASSPRLAGVQETQYF
. | TRBJ1-1 | TRBV21-1 | . | 14 | TGTGCCAGCAGCAAAGCGCAGTCAGAGGCTGAAGCTTTCTTT | CASSKAQSEAEAFF
. | TRBJ2-1 | TRBV19 | TRBD1 | 13 | TGTGCCAGTAGACAGACAGGGGGCAGGGCGCAGTTCTTC | CASRQTGGRAQFF
few | TRBJ2-3 | TRBV7-9 | . | 13 | TGTGCCAGCAGCGGGGCCGCGGGGGATACGCAGTATTTT | CASSGAAGDTQYF
. | TRBJ2-1 | TRBV6-5 | TRBD2 | 13 | TGTGCCAGCGGGACTAGCGGACACAATGAGCAGTTCTTC | CASGTSGHNEQFF
. | TRBJ2-3 | TRBV25-1 | TRBD2 | 16 | TGTGCCAGCAGTGGAACCCTAGCGGGAGGTACGGATACGCAGTATTTT | CASSGTLAGGTDTQYF
few | TRBJ1-3 | TRBV6-5 | . | 14 | TGTGCCAGCAGTTCAACAGGGTCTGGAAACACCATATATTTT | CASSSTGSGNTIYF
. | TRBJ2-1 | TRBV30 | TRBD2 | 18 | TGTGCCTGGAGTTCTCGGAGCGGGACCTGGAGCTCCTACAATGAGCAGTTCTTC | CAWSSRSGTWSSYNEQFF
few | TRBJ1-2 | TRBV29-1 | . | 15 | TGCAGCGTTGAAGATCTGAATCGCAGGGTGGATGGCTACACCTTC | CSVEDLNRRVDGYTF
. | TRBJ2-3 | TRBV6-5 | . | 13 | TGTGCCAGCAGTTACTCAGCGGACGATACGCAGTATTTT | CASSYSADDTQYF
medium-sized | TRBJ1-1 | TRBV5-4 | TRBD1 | 14 | TGTGCCAGCAGCCCAATGACAGGGAAGACTGAAGCTTTCTTT | CASSPMTGKTEAFF
once | TRBJ2-1 | TRBV7-8 | TRBD2 | 15 | TGTGCCAGCAGCTTAAGGTCGGGAGGATCTACTGAGCAGTTCTTC | CASSLRSGGSTEQFF
few | TRBJ1-2 | TRBV19 | TRBD1 | 15 | TGTGCCAGTAGTGATGGGGGACAGGGGTTTTATGGCTACACCTTC | CASSDGGQGFYGYTF
once | TRBJ2-7 | TRBV4-2 | . | 17 | TGTGCCAGCAGCCGCCTGGGAGTAGGTAATCCTGGCTACGAGCAGTACTTC | CASSRLGVGNPGYEQYF
. | TRBJ1-1 | TRBV28 | . | 13 | TGTGCCAGCAGCCCCAGGATGCCCACTGAAGCTTTCTTT | CASSPRMPTEAFF
. | TRBJ1-4 | TRBV19 | . | 16 | TGTGCCAGTAGTATGGGAGTGATCAGCACAAATGAAAAACTGTTTTTT | CASSMGVISTNEKLFF
. | TRBJ1-5 | TRBV27 | TRBD1 | 18 | TGTGCCAGCAGTTTATCCCGACAGGGAACAGGATATAATCAGCCCCAGCATTTT | CASSLSRQGTGYNQPQHF
. | TRBJ1-6 | TRBV11-1 | TRBD1 | 15 | TGTGCCAGCAGCTTGGACAGGGTCAAAGGGTCACCCCTCCACTTT | CASSLDRVKGSPLHF
. | TRBJ2-7 | TRBV27 | TRBD2 | 13 | TGTGCCAGCAGCTTGGGGACTACCCTCGAGCAGTACTTC | CASSLGTTLEQYF
many | TRBJ1-1 | TRBV5-5 | . | 13 | TGTGCCAGCAGCTTGCAGGCCCTCACTGAAGCTTTCTTT | CASSLQALTEAFF
. | TRBJ2-5 | TRBV27 | . | 15 | TGTGCCAGCAGTTCGCTGGGGCGAGGCCGTGAGACCCAGTACTTC | CASSSLGRGRETQYF
few | TRBJ2-4 | TRBV10-3 | TRBD2 | 16 | TGTGCCATCAGTGAGTCGGGAGGGCCTGCCAAAAACATTCAGTACTTC | CAISESGGPAKNIQYF
. | TRBJ1-1 | TRBV7-3 | TRBD1 | 13 | TGTGCCAGCAGCCCCGACAGGGACACTGAAGCTTTCTTT | CASSPDRDTEAFF
. | TRBJ1-5 | TRBV27 | . | 10 | TGTGCCAGCCTAAATCAGCCCCAGCATTTT | CASLNQPQHF
. | TRBJ1-1 | TRBV9 | . | 15 | TGTGCCAGCAGCGCCGGCCTGGGACAGAACACTGAAGCTTTCTTT | CASSAGLGQNTEAFF
few | TRBJ2-2 | TRBV10-1 | TRBD2 | 14 | TGCGCCAGCGAGGAACTAGCGGGGACCGGGGAGCTGTTTTTT | CASEELAGTGELFF
. | TRBJ2-6 | TRBV7-2 | TRBD2 | 18 | TGTGCCAGCACTAGAGGACTAGCGGGGAGCTCTGGGGCCAACGTCCTGACTTTC | CASTRGLAGSSGANVLTF
. | TRBJ2-3 | TRBV7-9 | TRBD1 | 15 | TGTGCCAGCAGCTCACAGGGGGCGCGGGGAGATACGCAGTATTTT | CASSSQGARGDTQYF
once | TRBJ2-1 | TRBV28 | . | 12 | TGTGCCAGCAGTTACAGGGCTTGGGAGCAGTTCTTC | CASSYRAWEQFF
. | TRBJ2-7 | TRBV6-5 | . | 15 | TGTGCCAGCAGTACTTCACAGGGAAAATCCTACGAGCAGTACTTC | CASSTSQGKSYEQYF